Listed below are T cell receptor beta chains from one sample, sequenced in a study of cytomegalovirus exposure and HLA in healthy donors. The protocol was immunoSEQ multiplex PCR, while the TCRdb copy is restricted to in-frame clones and leaves out a portion. Altogether over 100,000 clones are present, roughly 70% being singletons, with the ten largest covering 4.2%. Sequenced input: PBMCs. Receptors were obtained from a man aged 50 or older in good health and CMV-seropositive. Each CDR3 is given with its conserved first and last residue. D genes are given only for firm matches. Clone size is not always given. Where it is, it says once, few, many or a class for expanded clones.

D gene	V gene	clone size	J gene	CDR3 protein	CDR3 DNA
.	TRBV7-9	.	TRBJ1-1	CSSSLGAGLATEAFF	TGTTCCAGCAGCTTAGGGGCAGGTCTGGCCACTGAAGCTTTCTTT
.	TRBV4-1	few	TRBJ1-1	CASSPLTGGYTEAFF	TGCGCCAGCAGCCCCTTAACGGGGGGGTACACTGAAGCTTTCTTT
.	TRBV6-5	.	TRBJ1-1	CASSSASTEAFF	TGTGCCAGCAGTTCAGCGTCTACTGAAGCTTTCTTT
.	TRBV25-1	.	TRBJ2-1	CASSEYGGEFRQFF	TGTGCCAGCAGTGAATATGGAGGGGAGTTCCGGCAGTTCTTC
.	TRBV7-9	few	TRBJ1-2	CASSSTLGGVYGYTF	TGTGCCAGCAGCTCGACGCTGGGGGGTGTCTATGGCTACACCTTC
TRBD1	TRBV19	.	TRBJ1-5	CASSTDREGQPQHF	TGTGCCAGTAGTACGGACAGGGAGGGTCAGCCCCAGCATTTT
.	TRBV4-1	.	TRBJ1-5	CASSQDPTVNQPQHF	TGCGCCAGCAGCCAAGATCCCACAGTCAATCAGCCCCAGCATTTT
TRBD1	TRBV15	.	TRBJ1-2	CATSREQGAGGYTF	TGTGCCACCAGCAGGGAACAGGGGGCAGGGGGCTACACCTTC
.	TRBV7-9	.	TRBJ1-1	CAHAGFSLNTEAFF	TGTGCCCACGCCGGGTTCAGCTTGAACACTGAAGCTTTCTTT
TRBD1	TRBV5-4	few	TRBJ1-2	CASSPTGVYGYTF	TGTGCCAGCAGCCCAACAGGGGTCTATGGCTACACCTTC
TRBD1	TRBV2	few	TRBJ1-1	CASSETGGGTEAFF	TGTGCCAGCAGTGAAACAGGGGGAGGCACTGAAGCTTTCTTT
TRBD2	TRBV19	.	TRBJ2-5	CASSERGGVTQYF	TGTGCCAGTAGTGAGCGGGGGGGCGTGACCCAGTACTTC
TRBD1	TRBV29-1	.	TRBJ2-1	CSVRQGVGNEQFF	TGCAGCGTGAGACAGGGGGTCGGCAATGAGCAGTTCTTC
.	TRBV7-2	.	TRBJ2-5	CASSGDSRKETQYF	TGTGCCAGCAGCGGGGACTCTAGAAAAGAGACCCAGTACTTC
.	TRBV5-1	.	TRBJ1-4	CASSLRTAYNEKLFF	TGCGCCAGCAGCTTGCGAACAGCTTATAATGAAAAACTGTTTTTT
TRBD1	TRBV5-6	.	TRBJ1-1	CASSLGQLMNTEAFF	TGTGCCAGCAGCCTGGGACAGCTCATGAACACTGAAGCTTTCTTT
.	TRBV5-6	.	TRBJ1-1	CASESPRSDRSPGDEAFF	TGTGCCAGCGAGTCCCCTAGGTCCGATCGGTCCCCGGGAGATGAAGCTTTCTTT
.	TRBV5-1	.	TRBJ2-3	CASSLGTSTDTQYF	TGCGCCAGCAGCTTGGGTACTAGCACAGATACGCAGTATTTT
.	TRBV9	.	TRBJ2-1	CASSARDSSYNEQFF	TGTGCCAGCAGCGCCAGGGATAGCTCCTACAATGAGCAGTTCTTC
TRBD1	TRBV5-1	.	TRBJ2-7	CASSLVGGQLYEQYF	TGCGCCAGCAGCTTGGTAGGGGGACAGCTCTACGAGCAGTACTTC
TRBD1	TRBV10-3	.	TRBJ1-2	CAISDRGDYGYTF	TGTGCCATCAGTGACAGGGGGGACTATGGCTACACCTTC
.	TRBV29-1	once	TRBJ2-1	CSVEGQGPGYNEQFF	TGCAGCGTTGAAGGGCAGGGGCCGGGGTACAATGAGCAGTTCTTC
TRBD1	TRBV27	once	TRBJ1-1	CASSTIDRGRVGTEAFF	TGTGCCAGCAGTACGATTGACAGGGGGCGCGTTGGCACTGAAGCTTTCTTT
TRBD2	TRBV28	once	TRBJ2-5	CASSPGGAGQETQYF	TGTGCCAGCAGTCCCGGGGGGGCGGGTCAAGAGACCCAGTACTTC
.	TRBV5-4	once	TRBJ1-2	CASSVQGNYGYTF	TGTGCCAGCAGCGTTCAGGGGAACTATGGCTACACCTTC
.	TRBV13	.	TRBJ1-3	CASSSVRGNTIYF	TGTGCCAGCAGTTCGGTGAGGGGAAACACCATATATTTT
.	TRBV15	.	TRBJ2-1	CATSRDLLRDEQFF	TGTGCCACCAGCAGAGATCTCTTGCGGGATGAGCAGTTCTTC